These 9 T cell receptor beta chains share one sample of origin, sequenced in a study of T cells in Graves' hyperthyroidism and ophthalmopathy. TCR beta CDR3 regions were amplified from RNA. Using the HTBI primer set, a first-round RT-PCR was run on the TCR CDR3. TCRdb used MiXCR to reprocess the multiplex PCR reads, holding one entry per CDR3 protein. Of around 580,000 distinct CDR3 sequences in the sample, about 45% are singletons; the top ten hold around 7.7%. Sequencing input: peripheral blood or thyroid tissue (not recorded which). The receptors come from a young woman with Graves' hyperthyroidism.

This clonotype was seen many times. The V and J genes are TRBV7-6 and TRBJ2-5; D is tentatively TRBD1 or TRBD2 (6 bases each). This CDR3 has 15 amino acids. V gave up 5 bases and J gave up 5 bases, with 18 bases separating them. Germline CDR1 reads SGHVS; CDR2 reads FNYEAQ. CDR3 protein: CASSRAPGGTETQYF. CDR3 nucleotide sequence: TGTGCCAGCAGCAGAGCCCCCGGGGGCACGGAGACCCAGTACTTC.

This clonotype was observed many times. The chain couples TRBV12-3 or TRBV12-4 to TRBJ1-5; D gene unclear. Trimming took off 6 bases at V and 5 bases at J, with 11 bases between the two ends. The CDR3 runs to 13 residues. The DNA for the CDR3 is TGTGCCAGCAGCCTACCCGGGGATCAGCCCCAGCATTTT. Its translation: CASSLPGDQPQHF.

This clonotype was detected many times. The chain links TRBV9 to TRBJ1-4, with 7 positions matching TRBD1. The CDR3 is 16 amino acids. V lost 0 bases to trimming and J lost 7 bases; unmatched junction nucleotides: 9. In germline, CDR1 is SGDLS, CDR2 YYNGEE. The CDR3 sequence: CASSVATGRQSEKLFF. The CDR3 region has the DNA TGTGCCAGCAGCGTAGCGACAGGGCGGCAAAGTGAAAAACTGTTTTTT.

This clonotype was counted at least ten times. The rearrangement links TRBV10-3 to TRBJ2-5; D gene unclear. Deletions cut 3 bases from V and 5 bases from J, with 13 bases between. This CDR3 region has 14 residues. Germline values: CDR1 ENHRY, CDR2 SYGVKD. CDR3 loop: CAISDVGKGETQYF. CDR3 sequence (DNA): TGTGCCATCAGTGATGTGGGAAAAGGGGAGACCCAGTACTTC.

This clonotype was detected only once. This rearrangement joins TRBV29-1 to TRBJ2-7; 10 positions match TRBD2. The CDR3 extends over 14 amino acids. J lost 3 bases, V lost 5 bases, and 7 bases had no gene match. The germline gives CDR1 SQVTM, CDR2 ANQGSEA. The CDR3 sequence is CSVPLAGVGYEQYF. CDR3 coding DNA: TGCAGCGTTCCGCTAGCGGGAGTGGGCTACGAGCAGTACTTC.

This clonotype was seen ten or more times. The CDR3 protein is CASSHLTSGRVSYEQYF. In nucleotides, the CDR3 is TGCGCCAGCAGCCACCTTACTAGCGGAAGGGTTTCCTACGAGCAGTACTTC. V usage is TRBV5-1 and J usage is TRBJ2-7; TRBD2 matches at 8 bases. This CDR3 spans 17 amino acids. V lost 4 bases to trimming and J lost 1 base; unmatched junction nucleotides: 13. The germline V gene encodes CDR1 SGHRS and CDR2 YFSETQ. Variable domain in full (rest from reference TRBV5-1 and TRBJ2-7): KAGVTQTPRYLIKTRGQQVTLSCSPISGHRSVSWYQQTPGQGLQFLFEYFSETQRNKGNFPGRFSGRQFSNSRSEMNVSTLELGDSALYLCASSHLTSGRVSYEQYFGPGTRLTVT.

This rearrangement joins TRBV20-1 to TRBJ2-7; D is undetermined. Germline V lookup: CDR1 DFQATT, CDR2 SNEGSKA (reference sequence). Trimming stripped 6 bases from V and 3 bases from J, with 15 bases between. The CDR3 contains 13 residues. The CDR3 DNA follows: TGCAGTGCCCGGACGGGTCGAGGCTACGAGCAGTACTTC. Translation: CSARTGRGYEQYF.

For the CDR3, the DNA is TGTGCCAGCAGCCCGGCGACAGGGGTAAATCAGCCCCAGCATTTT. Translating gives CASSPATGVNQPQHF. The chain joins TRBV6-5 to TRBJ1-5, with 8 bases matching TRBD1. V gave up 6 bases and J gave up 4 bases; unmatched junction bases: 8. This CDR3 spans 15 amino acids. The germline V gene has CDR1 MNHEY and CDR2 SVGAGI.

The chain links TRBV7-6 to TRBJ2-7; 9 nucleotides match TRBD1. The V gene end was trimmed by 4 bases and the J gene end by 12 bases; junction bases not matched to a gene: 16. Germline CDR1 reads SGHVS; CDR2 reads FNYEAQ. This CDR3 spans 15 amino acids. The CDR3: CASSSSRDRESMRYF. The CDR3, as DNA: TGTGCCAGCAGCTCGTCCCGGGACAGGGAGAGCATGAGGTACTTC.